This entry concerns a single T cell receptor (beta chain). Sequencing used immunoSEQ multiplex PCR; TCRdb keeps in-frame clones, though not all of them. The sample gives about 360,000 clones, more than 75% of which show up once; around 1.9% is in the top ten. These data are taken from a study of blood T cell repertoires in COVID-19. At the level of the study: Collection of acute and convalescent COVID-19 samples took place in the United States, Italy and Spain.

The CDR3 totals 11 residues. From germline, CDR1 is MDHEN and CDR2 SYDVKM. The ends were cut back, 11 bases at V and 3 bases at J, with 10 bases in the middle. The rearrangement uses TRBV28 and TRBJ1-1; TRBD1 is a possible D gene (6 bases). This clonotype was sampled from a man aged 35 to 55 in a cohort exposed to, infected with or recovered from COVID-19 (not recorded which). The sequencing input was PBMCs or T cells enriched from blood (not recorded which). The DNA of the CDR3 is TGTGCCGCCACAGGGTACACTGAAGCTTTCTTT. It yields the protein CAATGYTEAFF.